The entry that follows covers one T cell receptor beta chain sequence. The data were taken from a study of T cell responses to AZD1222 COVID-19 vaccine. Per the germline V gene, CDR1 is MDHEN and CDR2 is SYDVKM. This CDR3 comprises 15 residues. V was cut by 8 bases and J by 8 bases, with 22 bases left in between. Repertoires were generated with immunoSEQ multiplex PCR, while TCRdb's copy carries only in-frame clones and drops some. The profile shows approximately 140,000 clones, about 93% of them singletons. This chain links TRBV28 with TRBJ2-1; unclear D gene. The TCR sequence derives from an adult in good health. This material consisted of peripheral blood, taken on day 0 of MenACWY control vaccination. CDR3 protein: CASVPPPGFGHEQFF. CDR3 DNA sequence: TGTGCCAGCGTACCCCCCCCCGGCTTCGGGCATGAGCAGTTCTTC.